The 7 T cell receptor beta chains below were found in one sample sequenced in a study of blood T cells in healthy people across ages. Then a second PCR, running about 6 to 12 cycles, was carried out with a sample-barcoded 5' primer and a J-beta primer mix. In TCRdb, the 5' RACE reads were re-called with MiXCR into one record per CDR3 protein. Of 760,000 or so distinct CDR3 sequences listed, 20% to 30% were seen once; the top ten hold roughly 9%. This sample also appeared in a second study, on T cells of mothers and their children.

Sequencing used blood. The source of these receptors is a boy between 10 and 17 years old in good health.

In DNA form, the CDR3 reads TGTGCCAGCAGCCAAGGACTAGGGCCAGATACGCAGTATTTT. Translated: CASSQGLGPDTQYF. V and J are TRBV3-1 and TRBJ2-3, with D perhaps matching TRBD2 (6 bases). This CDR3 has 14 amino acids. Germline CDR1 and CDR2: LGHDT and YNNKEL (reference sequence). The V end was cut by 1 base, the J end by 4 bases, with 9 bases between.

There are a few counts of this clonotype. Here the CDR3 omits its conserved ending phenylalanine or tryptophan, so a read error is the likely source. The CDR3 loop reads CASRGTEETQYS. The CDR3 nucleotides are TGTGCCAGCAGGGGGACAGAAGAGACCCAGTACTCC. The genes are TRBV12-3 or TRBV12-4 and TRBJ2-5; TRBD1 matches at 7 bases. The CDR3 is 12 residues long. V lost 6 bases and J lost 3; bases outside the gene matches: 1.

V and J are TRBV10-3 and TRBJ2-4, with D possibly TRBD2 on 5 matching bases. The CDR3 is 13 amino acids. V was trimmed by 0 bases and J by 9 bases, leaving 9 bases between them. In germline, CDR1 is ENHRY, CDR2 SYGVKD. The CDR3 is CAISESSEGIQYF. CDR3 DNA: TGTGCCATCAGTGAGTCTAGCGAGGGCATTCAGTACTTC.

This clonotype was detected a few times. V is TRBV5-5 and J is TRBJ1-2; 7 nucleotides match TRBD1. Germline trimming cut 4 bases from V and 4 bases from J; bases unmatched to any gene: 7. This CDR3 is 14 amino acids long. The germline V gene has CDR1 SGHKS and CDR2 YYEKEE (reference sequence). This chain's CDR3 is CASSAQQGTYGYTF. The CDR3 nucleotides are TGTGCCAGCAGCGCACAACAGGGGACCTATGGCTACACCTTC.

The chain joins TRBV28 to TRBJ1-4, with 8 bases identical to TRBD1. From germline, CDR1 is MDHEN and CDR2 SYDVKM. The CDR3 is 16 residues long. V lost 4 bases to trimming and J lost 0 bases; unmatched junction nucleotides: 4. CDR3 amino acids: CASSSLTGATNEKLFF. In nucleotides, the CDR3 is TGTGCCAGCAGTTCTCTGACAGGGGCAACTAATGAAAAACTGTTTTTT.

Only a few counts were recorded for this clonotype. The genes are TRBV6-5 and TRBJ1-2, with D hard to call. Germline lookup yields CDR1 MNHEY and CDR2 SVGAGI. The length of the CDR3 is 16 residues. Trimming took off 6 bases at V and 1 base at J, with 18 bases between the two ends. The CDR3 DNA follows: TGTGCCAGCAGCCGTTCGGGTGCGGTGATTAACTATGGCTACACCTTC. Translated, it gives CASSRSGAVINYGYTF.

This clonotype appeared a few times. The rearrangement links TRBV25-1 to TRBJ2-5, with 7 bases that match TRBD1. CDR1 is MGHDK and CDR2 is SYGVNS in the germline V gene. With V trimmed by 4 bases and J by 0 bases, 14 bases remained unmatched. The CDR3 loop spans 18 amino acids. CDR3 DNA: TGTGCCAGCAGTGGAAAAAATAACAGGGGCGGGTACCAAGAGACCCAGTACTTC. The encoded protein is CASSGKNNRGGYQETQYF.